This is a list of T cell receptor beta chains from one sample in a study of CD8+CD57+ T cells in acquired aplastic anemia. TCRdb itself ran the reads through MiXCR, one entry per CDR3 protein. The table shows some 170,000 distinct CDR3 sequences, with around half occurring only once. Material for sequencing was sorted CD4+, CD8+, or CD8+CD57+ T cells (not recorded which) from PBMCs. Receptor source: a human donor with aplastic anemia. The CDR3 runs from the conserved cysteine through the conserved F or W. Fields, in order: CDR3 length, D gene, clone size, V gene, J gene, CDR3 protein, CDR3 DNA. The D gene is left open where the match is weak. A clone size is listed for some rows: how often the clone was seen (once, few, many), or a class if it is expanded.

15	TRBD2	NA	TRBV5-4	TRBJ2-7	CASSLGTSGTYEQYF	TGTGCCAGCAGCTTGGGGACTAGCGGTACCTACGAGCAGTACTTC
16	NA	few	TRBV6-5	TRBJ1-3	CASSSMAGSSGNTIYF	TGTGCCAGCAGTTCCATGGCAGGGAGCTCTGGAAACACCATATATTTT
14	NA	NA	TRBV6-6	TRBJ1-2	CASTQSGGGYGYTF	TGTGCCAGCACCCAGTCGGGGGGCGGCTATGGCTACACCTTC
12	NA	once	TRBV29-1	TRBJ1-4	CSVGTDNEKLFF	TGCAGCGTAGGGACGGATAATGAAAAACTGTTTTTT
12	NA	NA	TRBV30	TRBJ1-2	CAWSVYAYGYTF	TGTGCCTGGAGTGTGTACGCTTATGGCTACACCTTC
14	NA	many	TRBV20-1	TRBJ1-3	CSARAASSGNTIYF	TGCAGTGCTAGGGCGGCTAGCTCTGGAAACACCATATATTTT
15	NA	NA	TRBV7-9	TRBJ1-2	CASSTTVAPSNGYTF	TGTGCCAGCAGCACAACGGTCGCGCCCTCAAATGGCTACACCTTC
13	NA	NA	TRBV6-1	TRBJ2-2	CASSEGSRPGAFF	TGTGCCAGCAGTGAAGGGTCCCGACCGGGGGCGTTTTTT
11	NA	many	TRBV5-5	TRBJ2-7	CASSILYEQYF	TGTGCCAGCAGCATCCTCTACGAGCAGTACTTC
15	TRBD2	few	TRBV6-5	TRBJ2-3	CASNIRGGNTDTQYF	TGTGCCAGCAATATCCGCGGGGGAAACACAGATACGCAGTATTTT
13	NA	NA	TRBV3-1	TRBJ1-2	CASSQDRWGGYTF	TGTGCCAGCAGCCAAGACCGGTGGGGGGGCTACACCTTC
15	NA	many	TRBV5-8	TRBJ1-2	CASSLLSGQGSGYTF	TGTGCCAGCAGCTTGTTAAGTGGGCAGGGTAGTGGCTACACCTTC
13	NA	few	TRBV19	TRBJ1-6	CASSIGDNSPLHF	TGTGCCAGTAGTATCGGGGATAATTCACCCCTCCACTTT
15	NA	NA	TRBV9	TRBJ2-3	CASSVGGTLYNEQYF	TGTGCCAGCAGCGTAGGGGGAACCCTCTACAATGAGCAGTATTTT
14	NA	few	TRBV10-1	TRBJ2-5	CASSESQGRETQYF	TGCGCCAGCAGTGAGTCGCAGGGGCGAGAGACCCAGTACTTC
16	NA	many	TRBV19	TRBJ2-1	CASSIDHVPGSNEQFF	TGTGCCAGTAGTATAGATCACGTTCCCGGGAGCAATGAGCAGTTCTTC
15	TRBD2	NA	TRBV20-1	TRBJ2-3	CSASTLAGVSDTQYF	TGCAGTGCTAGCACACTAGCGGGCGTGTCAGATACGCAGTATTTT
15	TRBD1	many	TRBV5-6	TRBJ2-5	CASSRGTGEVETQYF	TGTGCCAGCAGCAGAGGGACAGGGGAAGTAGAGACCCAGTACTTC
13	NA	NA	TRBV5-4	TRBJ2-1	CASSEVPGNEQFF	TGTGCCAGCAGCGAGGTCCCGGGAAATGAGCAGTTCTTC
11	NA	NA	TRBV20-1	TRBJ1-2	CSAFESYGYTF	TGCAGTGCTTTTGAGTCCTATGGCTACACCTTC
15	NA	NA	TRBV7-6	TRBJ2-3	CASSFGGSPTDTQYF	TGTGCCAGCAGCTTCGGTGGGAGCCCCACAGATACGCAGTATTTT
17	TRBD2	NA	TRBV2	TRBJ2-3	CASSGPSGGAGIDTQYF	TGTGCCAGCAGTGGGCCTAGCGGGGGGGCCGGGATAGATACGCAGTATTTT
13	TRBD1	many	TRBV29-1	TRBJ2-2	CSVADRGHGELFF	TGCAGCGTGGCTGACAGGGGGCACGGGGAGCTGTTTTTT
15	NA	many	TRBV19	TRBJ2-7	CASSIVGGPEYEQYF	TGTGCCAGTAGTATAGTGGGGGGGCCGGAATACGAGCAGTACTTC
16	TRBD1	many	TRBV20-1	TRBJ2-3	CSARSPGQGATDTQYF	TGCAGTGCTAGAAGCCCGGGACAGGGGGCGACAGATACGCAGTATTTT
14	NA	NA	TRBV7-8	TRBJ1-3	CASSPLLGGNTIYF	TGTGCCAGCAGCCCACTGCTCGGGGGAAACACCATATATTTT
11	NA	NA	TRBV6-5	TRBJ2-7	CASSYREEQYF	TGTGCCAGCAGTTACCGGGAGGAGCAGTACTTC